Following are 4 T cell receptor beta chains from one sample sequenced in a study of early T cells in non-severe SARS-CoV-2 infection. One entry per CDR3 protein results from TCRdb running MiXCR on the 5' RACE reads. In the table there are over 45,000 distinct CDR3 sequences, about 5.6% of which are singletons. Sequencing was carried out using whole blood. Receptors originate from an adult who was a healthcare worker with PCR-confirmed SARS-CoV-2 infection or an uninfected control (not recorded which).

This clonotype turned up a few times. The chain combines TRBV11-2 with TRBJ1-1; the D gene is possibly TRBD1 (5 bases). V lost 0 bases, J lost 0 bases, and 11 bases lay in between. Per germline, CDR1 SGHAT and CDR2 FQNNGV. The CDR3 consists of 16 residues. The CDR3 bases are TGTGCCAGCAGCTTAGAAGGAGGGGCCATGAACACTGAAGCTTTCTTT. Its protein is CASSLEGGAMNTEAFF.

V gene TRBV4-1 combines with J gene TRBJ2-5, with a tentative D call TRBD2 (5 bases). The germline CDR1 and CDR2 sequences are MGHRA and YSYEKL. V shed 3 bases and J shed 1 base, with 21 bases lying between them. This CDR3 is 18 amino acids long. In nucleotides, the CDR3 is TGCGCCAGCAGCCATGATCGGTTGCGTAGCGCCATCCAAGAGACCCAGTACTTC. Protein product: CASSHDRLRSAIQETQYF.

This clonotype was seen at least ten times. CDR3 coding DNA: TGTGCCAGCAGCCAAGTGCGGCTAGCAACCTACAATGAGCAGTTCTTC. Residues: CASSQVRLATYNEQFF. This rearrangement joins TRBV14 to TRBJ2-1, with D possibly TRBD2 on 5 matching bases. Germline V gives CDR1 SGHDN, CDR2 FVKESK. CDR3 length: 16 residues. V lost 1 base and J lost 2, with 12 bases in between.

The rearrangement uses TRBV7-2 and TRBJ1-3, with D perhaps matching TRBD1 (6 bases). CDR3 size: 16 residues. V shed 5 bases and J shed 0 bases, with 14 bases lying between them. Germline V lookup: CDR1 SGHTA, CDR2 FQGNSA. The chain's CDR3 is CASSPQGPSSGNTIYF. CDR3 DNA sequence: TGTGCCAGCAGCCCACAGGGACCCAGCTCTGGAAACACCATATATTTT.